This T cell receptor (beta chain) is drawn from a study of immune cell composition in non-small cell lung cancer (TCRdb year 2017). Background for the entire study: Histologic subtype was assigned using H&E plus p63, CK5, Napsin A and TTF-1 immunohistochemistry, mainly lung adenocarcinoma or squamous cell carcinoma. TCR-beta sequencing from Adaptive Biotechnologies was done on around 34 paired sets of NSCLC tumour and non-adjacent lung specimens and on roughly 28 tumour-only specimens. In supplementary cohort #1, which comprised roughly 10 lung adenocarcinoma cases, paired tumour/lung TCR-beta sequencing was performed and TIL populations were generated so that tumour reactivity could be assessed. Several tumour specimens with TCR-beta data were rare histological subtypes and were excluded from the subtype comparisons. Here is what the overall study found, with its caveats: Compared with lung adenocarcinoma tumours, lung squamous cell carcinoma showed significantly higher Top 10 clone scores and productive clonality. Tumour-associated clones >0.5% were found in nearly half of NSCLC cases, namely in about 30% of adenocarcinomas versus less than 85% of squamous carcinomas. Smoking pack-years did not significantly correlate with tumour TCR-beta clonality. The reactivity cohort included only around eleven cases, and whether tumour-reactive clones share sequences with the dominant in vivo tumour-associated clones was not shown. In over eight adenocarcinoma cases, maximal tumour-associated clone frequency correlated strongly with TIL tumour reactivity, whereas overall clonality did not.

Genomic DNA was extracted with the QIAamp DNA kit from frozen aliquots of unsorted single-cell suspensions. The tumour samples consisted of non-small cell lung cancer tissue that had been surgically resected. Tissues were received within 2 hours of resection and were immediately processed into single-cell suspensions. Tissue was broken up mechanically, digested enzymatically with DNase I, collagenase I and hyaluronidase for roughly 28 minutes at 37 degrees C, and then filtered and RBC-lysed. As concerns this clone: This clone's antigen is unknown. No base quality information exists; no much larger clone differs at one position.

TCR-beta CDR3 regions were amplified from genomic DNA by a two-step multiplex PCR, with the second step adding Illumina-compatible adaptors. TCR-beta immunosequencing was carried out on an Illumina platform through the commercial immunoSEQ service. For the original study's pipeline: Repertoires were described by productive clonality and by Top 10 Clones, which is the percentage of T-cell templates coming from the ten most frequent sequences. Values of productive clonality ranged from 0 to 1, with a monoclonal population indicated by a value of 1. Tumour-associated clones, identified using log10 scatter plots, were defined as sequences that made up at least 0.1% of tumour T-cell templates and were not found in the matched non-adjacent lung. Two-group comparisons used Student's t-tests, stages used ANOVA, and relationships used linear regression, analysed in GraphPad Prism7 and R. What TCRdb holds here is the immuneACCESS table cut down to in-frame rearrangements. Part of the clones is not present; checked against another copy, under half of the missing clones reflect an unresolved V gene, and the others are unexplained. That table is the source of V, J and clone size, and D and trimming were worked out from the DNA. This sample holds more than 11,000 clones; over 75% were observed only once. The ten largest account for around 10% of the sample.

Sequenced sample: lung tumor tissue. The origin of this receptor is a human donor with non-small cell lung cancer.

The DNA sequence follows: TGTGCCAGCAGCTCCCCAGGAGCGCTATACAATGAGCAGTTCTTC. The resulting protein is CASSSPGALYNEQFF. Here the chain combines TRBV28 and TRBJ2-1, with no confidently assigned D gene. From its cysteine to its phenylalanine, the CDR3 spans 15 amino acids. The retained sequence is limited to the CDR3, 45 bases, with the frame set at the first base. V drops 6 bases and J drops 4 bases, leaving 16 bases in between. CDR1 and CDR2 were assigned from the germline V gene as MDHEN and SYDVKM.